The T cell receptor beta chain described here comes from a study of blood T cells in healthy people across ages. Then a second PCR, running roughly 7 to 11 cycles, was carried out with a sample-barcoded 5' primer and a J-beta primer mix. Every cDNA was tagged by a template-switch adaptor with 12 random nucleotides. MiXCR, run by TCRdb on the 5' RACE reads, gives a single entry per CDR3 protein. The sample includes fewer than 600,000 distinct CDR3 sequences, about 29% of them seen just once. From germline, CDR1 is SNHLY and CDR2 FYNNEI. The CDR3 is 16 amino acids. V trimming: 6 bases; J trimming: 4 bases; junction bases outside the gene matches: 5. These data were likewise used in another study, on T cells of mothers and their children.

Sequencing input: blood. The origin of this receptor is a boy between 2 and 10 years old in good health. The chain uses TRBV2 and TRBJ2-1, with 14 bases aligning to TRBD2. CDR3 region: CASRGTSGGLYNEQFF. DNA for the CDR3: TGTGCCAGCAGAGGGACTAGCGGGGGTCTGTACAATGAGCAGTTCTTC.